What follows is one T cell receptor (beta chain) and its context. Measured with immunoSEQ multiplex PCR; TCRdb has only the in-frame clones, and not every one. The profile shows some 350,000 clones, about 88% of them singletons. The data belong to a study of blood T cell repertoires in COVID-19. Germline V gene data show CDR1 as WSHSY and CDR2 as SAAADI. CDR3 size: 12 residues. V was trimmed by 6 bases and J by 4 bases, leaving 10 bases between them. The J gene is TRBJ2-7, the V gene TRBV10-2; no clear D. Sample: peripheral blood. The TCR was taken from a woman aged 70 to 79 with COVID-19, enrolled during active disease. The CDR3 sequence: CASRGITYEQYF. In nucleotides, the CDR3 is TGCGCCAGCAGGGGCATAACTTACGAGCAGTACTTC.